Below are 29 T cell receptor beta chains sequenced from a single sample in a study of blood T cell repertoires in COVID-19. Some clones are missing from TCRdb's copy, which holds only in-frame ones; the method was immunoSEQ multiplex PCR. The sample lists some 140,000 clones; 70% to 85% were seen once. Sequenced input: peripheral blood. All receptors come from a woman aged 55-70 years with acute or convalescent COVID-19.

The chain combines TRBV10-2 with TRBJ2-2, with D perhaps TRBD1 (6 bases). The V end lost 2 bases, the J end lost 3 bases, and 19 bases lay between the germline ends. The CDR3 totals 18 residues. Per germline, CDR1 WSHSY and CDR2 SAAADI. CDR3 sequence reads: CASSELMGALLYTGELFF. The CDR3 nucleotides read TGCGCCAGCAGTGAGCTGATGGGGGCCTTACTTTACACCGGGGAGCTGTTTTTT.

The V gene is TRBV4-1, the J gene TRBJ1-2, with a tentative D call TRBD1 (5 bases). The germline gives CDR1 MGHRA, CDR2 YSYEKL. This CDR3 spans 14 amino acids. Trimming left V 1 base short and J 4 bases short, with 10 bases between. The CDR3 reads CASSQVLGGYGYTF. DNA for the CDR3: TGCGCCAGCAGCCAAGTCCTGGGGGGCTATGGCTACACCTTC.

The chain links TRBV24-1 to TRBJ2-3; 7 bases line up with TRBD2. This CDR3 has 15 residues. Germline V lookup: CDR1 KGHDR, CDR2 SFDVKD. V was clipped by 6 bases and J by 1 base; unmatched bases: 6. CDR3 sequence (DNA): TGTGCCACCAGTATCGGGACTACTCGCACAGATACGCAGTATTTT. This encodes CATSIGTTRTDTQYF.

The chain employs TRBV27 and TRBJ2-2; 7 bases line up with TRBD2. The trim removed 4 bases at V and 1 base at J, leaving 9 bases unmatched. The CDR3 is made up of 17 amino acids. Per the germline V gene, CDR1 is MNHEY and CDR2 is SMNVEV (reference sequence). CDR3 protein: CASSSGVGGGNTGELFF. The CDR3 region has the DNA TGTGCCAGCAGTTCCGGAGTTGGCGGGGGGAACACCGGGGAGCTGTTTTTT.

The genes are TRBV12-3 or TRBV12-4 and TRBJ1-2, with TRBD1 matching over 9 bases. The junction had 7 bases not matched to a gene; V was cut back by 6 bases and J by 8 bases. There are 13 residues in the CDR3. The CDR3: CASSTGQGYGYTF. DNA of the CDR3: TGTGCCAGCAGCACCGGACAGGGGTACGGCTACACCTTC.

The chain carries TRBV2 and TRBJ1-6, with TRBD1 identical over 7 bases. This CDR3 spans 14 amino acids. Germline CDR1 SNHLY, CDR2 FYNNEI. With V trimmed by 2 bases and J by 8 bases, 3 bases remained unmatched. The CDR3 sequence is CASSERGGDSPLHF. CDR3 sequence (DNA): TGTGCCAGCAGTGAAAGAGGGGGCGATTCACCCCTCCACTTT.

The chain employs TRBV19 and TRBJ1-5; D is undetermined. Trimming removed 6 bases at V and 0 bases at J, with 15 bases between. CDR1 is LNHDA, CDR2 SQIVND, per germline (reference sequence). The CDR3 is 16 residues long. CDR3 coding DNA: TGTGCCAGTAGCCGCCCGGCAGACAATAGCAATCAGCCCCAGCATTTT. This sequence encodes CASSRPADNSNQPQHF.

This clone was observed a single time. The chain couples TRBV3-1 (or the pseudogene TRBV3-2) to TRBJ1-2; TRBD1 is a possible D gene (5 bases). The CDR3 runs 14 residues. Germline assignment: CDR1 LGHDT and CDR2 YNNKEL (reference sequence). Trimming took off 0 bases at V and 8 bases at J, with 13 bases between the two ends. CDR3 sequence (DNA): TGTGCCAGCAGCCAAGAATCAAGGGGAAGGGGCTACACCTTC. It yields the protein CASSQESRGRGYTF.

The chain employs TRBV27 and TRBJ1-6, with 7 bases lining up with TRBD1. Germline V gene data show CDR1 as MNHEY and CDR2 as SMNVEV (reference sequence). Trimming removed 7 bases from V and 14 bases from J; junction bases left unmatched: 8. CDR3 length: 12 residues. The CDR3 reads CASMRTGSTLHF. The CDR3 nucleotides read TGTGCCAGCATGAGGACAGGCTCAACCCTCCACTTT.

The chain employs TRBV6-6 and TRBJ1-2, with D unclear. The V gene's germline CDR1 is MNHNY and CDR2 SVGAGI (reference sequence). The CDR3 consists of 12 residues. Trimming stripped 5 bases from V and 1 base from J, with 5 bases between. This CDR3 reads CASSGFNYGYTF. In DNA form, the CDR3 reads TGTGCCAGCAGTGGCTTTAACTATGGCTACACCTTC.

CDR3 in amino acids: CASSPDRRNTEAFF. The CDR3 nucleotides read TGTGCCAGCAGCCCCGACAGACGTAACACTGAAGCTTTCTTT. This chain connects TRBV7-9 to TRBJ1-1, with a tentative D call TRBD1 (5 bases). The CDR3 is 14 residues long. Trimming took off 5 bases at V and 2 bases at J, with 12 bases between the two ends. CDR1 SEHNR and CDR2 FQNEAQ come from the germline V gene (reference sequence).

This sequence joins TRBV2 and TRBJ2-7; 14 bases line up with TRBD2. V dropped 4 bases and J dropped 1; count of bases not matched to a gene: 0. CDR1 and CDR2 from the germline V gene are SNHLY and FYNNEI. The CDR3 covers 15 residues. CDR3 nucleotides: TGTGCCAGCAGTGGGACTAGCGGGGGGTCCTACGAGCAGTACGTC. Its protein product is CASSGTSGGSYEQYV.

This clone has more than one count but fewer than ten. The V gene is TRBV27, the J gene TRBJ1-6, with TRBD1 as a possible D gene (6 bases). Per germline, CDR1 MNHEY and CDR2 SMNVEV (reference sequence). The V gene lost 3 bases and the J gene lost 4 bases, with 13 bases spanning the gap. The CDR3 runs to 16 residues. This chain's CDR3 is CASSFVQGRYNSPLHF. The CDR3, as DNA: TGTGCCAGCAGTTTTGTGCAGGGGAGATATAATTCACCCCTCCACTTT.

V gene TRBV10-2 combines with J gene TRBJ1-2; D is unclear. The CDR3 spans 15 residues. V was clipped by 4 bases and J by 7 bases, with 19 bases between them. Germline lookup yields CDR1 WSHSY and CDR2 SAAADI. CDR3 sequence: CASSGIEGAVFGYTF. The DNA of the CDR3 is TGCGCCAGCAGTGGTATAGAGGGCGCGGTCTTTGGCTACACCTTC.

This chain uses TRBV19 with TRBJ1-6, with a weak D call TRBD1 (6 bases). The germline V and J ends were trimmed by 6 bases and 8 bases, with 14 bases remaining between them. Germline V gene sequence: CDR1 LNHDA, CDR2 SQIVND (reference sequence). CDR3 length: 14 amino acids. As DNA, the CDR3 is TGTGCCAGTAGAAGTGGGGCAGGGGATTCACCCCTCCACTTT. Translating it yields CASRSGAGDSPLHF. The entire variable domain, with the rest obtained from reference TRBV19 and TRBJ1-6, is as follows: DGGITQSPKYLFRKEGQNVTLSCEQNLNHDAMYWYRQDPGQGLRLIYYSQIVNDFQKGDIAEGYSVSREKKESFPLTVTSAQKNPTAFYLCASRSGAGDSPLHFGNGTRLTVT.

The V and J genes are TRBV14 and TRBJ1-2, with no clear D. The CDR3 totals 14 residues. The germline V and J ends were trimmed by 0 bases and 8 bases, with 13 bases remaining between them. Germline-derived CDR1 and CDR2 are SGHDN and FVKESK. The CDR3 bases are TGTGCCAGCAGCCAAGATCTATGGTCGCGCGGCTACACCTTC. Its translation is CASSQDLWSRGYTF.

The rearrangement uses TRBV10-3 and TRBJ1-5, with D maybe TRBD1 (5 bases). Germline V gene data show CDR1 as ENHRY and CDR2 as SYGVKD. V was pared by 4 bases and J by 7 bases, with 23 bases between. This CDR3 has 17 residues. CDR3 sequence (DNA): TGTGCCATCAGTGGAACGCCGGGGGGGTCCGTGGACCAGCCCCAGCATTTT. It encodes CAISGTPGGSVDQPQHF.

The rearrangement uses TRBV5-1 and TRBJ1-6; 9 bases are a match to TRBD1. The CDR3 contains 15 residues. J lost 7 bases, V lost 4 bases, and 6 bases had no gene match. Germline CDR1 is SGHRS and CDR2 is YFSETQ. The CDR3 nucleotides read TGCGCCAGCAGCCCCCCGGGACAGGGAAATTCACCCCTCCACTTT. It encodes CASSPPGQGNSPLHF.

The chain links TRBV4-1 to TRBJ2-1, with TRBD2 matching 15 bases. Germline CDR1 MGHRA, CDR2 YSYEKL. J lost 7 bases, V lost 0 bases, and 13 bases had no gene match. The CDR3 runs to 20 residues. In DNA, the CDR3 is TGCGCCAGCAGCCAAGATTTCAGGACTAGCGGGGGGGGGCTAGGGAATGAGCAGTTCTTC. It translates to CASSQDFRTSGGGLGNEQFF.

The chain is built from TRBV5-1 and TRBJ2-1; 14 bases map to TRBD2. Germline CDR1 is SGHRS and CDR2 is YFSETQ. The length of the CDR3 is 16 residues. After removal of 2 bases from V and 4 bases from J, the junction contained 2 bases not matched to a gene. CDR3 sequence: CASSFGLAGGYNEQFF. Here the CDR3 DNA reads TGCGCCAGCAGCTTTGGACTAGCGGGGGGATACAATGAGCAGTTCTTC.

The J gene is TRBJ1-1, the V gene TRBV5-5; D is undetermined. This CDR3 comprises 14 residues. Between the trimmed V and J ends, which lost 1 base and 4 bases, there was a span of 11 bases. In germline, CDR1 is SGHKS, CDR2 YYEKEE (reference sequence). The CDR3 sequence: CASSLNIAGTEAFF. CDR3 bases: TGTGCCAGCAGCTTGAATATAGCGGGCACTGAAGCTTTCTTT.

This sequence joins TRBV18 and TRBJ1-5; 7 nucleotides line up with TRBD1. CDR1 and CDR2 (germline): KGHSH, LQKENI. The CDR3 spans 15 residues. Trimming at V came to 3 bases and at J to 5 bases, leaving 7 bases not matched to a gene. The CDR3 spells CASSPPGTDYQPQHF. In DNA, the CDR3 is TGTGCCAGCTCACCGCCCGGGACAGATTATCAGCCCCAGCATTTT.

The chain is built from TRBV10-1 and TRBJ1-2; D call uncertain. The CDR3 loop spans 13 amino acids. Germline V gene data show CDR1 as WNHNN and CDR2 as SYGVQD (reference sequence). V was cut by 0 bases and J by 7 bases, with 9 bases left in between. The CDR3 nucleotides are TGCGCCAGCAGTGAGTCGCAGGAGGCTGGCTACACCTTC. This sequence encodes CASSESQEAGYTF.

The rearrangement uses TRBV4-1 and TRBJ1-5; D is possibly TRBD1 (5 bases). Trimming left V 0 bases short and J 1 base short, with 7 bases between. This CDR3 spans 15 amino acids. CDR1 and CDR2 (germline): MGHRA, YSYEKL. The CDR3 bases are TGCGCCAGCAGCCAAGATCGGACAAGCAATCAGCCCCAGCATTTT. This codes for CASSQDRTSNQPQHF.

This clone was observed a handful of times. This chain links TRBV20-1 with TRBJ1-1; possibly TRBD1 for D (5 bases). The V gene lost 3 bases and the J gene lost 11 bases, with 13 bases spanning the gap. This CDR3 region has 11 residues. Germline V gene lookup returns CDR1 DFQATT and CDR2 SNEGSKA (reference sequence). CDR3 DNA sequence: TGCAGTGCTAGGCAGACCGGGGGGGCTTTCTTT. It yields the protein CSARQTGGAFF.

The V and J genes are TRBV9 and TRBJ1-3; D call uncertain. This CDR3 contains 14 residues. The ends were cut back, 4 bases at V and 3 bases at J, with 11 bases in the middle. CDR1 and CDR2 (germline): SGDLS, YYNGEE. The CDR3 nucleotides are TGTGCCAGCAGCCAAACGACAAATGGAAACACCATATATTTT. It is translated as CASSQTTNGNTIYF.

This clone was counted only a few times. The CDR3 DNA reads TGTGCCAGCTCACCGGACAGGGACCACGAGCAGTACGTC. Its protein product is CASSPDRDHEQYV. The chain employs TRBV18 and TRBJ2-7, with TRBD1 matching over 8 bases. The CDR3 has 13 residues. Germline assignment: CDR1 KGHSH and CDR2 LQKENI. V trimming: 3 bases; J trimming: 5 bases; junction bases outside the gene matches: 3.

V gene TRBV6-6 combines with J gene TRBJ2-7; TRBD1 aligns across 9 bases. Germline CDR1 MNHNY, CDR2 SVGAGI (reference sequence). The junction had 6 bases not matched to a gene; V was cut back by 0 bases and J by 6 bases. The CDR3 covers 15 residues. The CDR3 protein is CASSYSGQGASEQYV. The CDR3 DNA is TGTGCCAGCAGTTACTCGGGACAGGGCGCATCCGAGCAGTACGTC.

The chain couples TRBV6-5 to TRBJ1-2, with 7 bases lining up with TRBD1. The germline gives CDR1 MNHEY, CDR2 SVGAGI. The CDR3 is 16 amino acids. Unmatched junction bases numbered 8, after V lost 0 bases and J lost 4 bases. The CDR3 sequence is CASSYSIQGGFYGYTF. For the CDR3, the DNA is TGTGCCAGCAGTTACTCGATCCAGGGGGGATTCTATGGCTACACCTTC.